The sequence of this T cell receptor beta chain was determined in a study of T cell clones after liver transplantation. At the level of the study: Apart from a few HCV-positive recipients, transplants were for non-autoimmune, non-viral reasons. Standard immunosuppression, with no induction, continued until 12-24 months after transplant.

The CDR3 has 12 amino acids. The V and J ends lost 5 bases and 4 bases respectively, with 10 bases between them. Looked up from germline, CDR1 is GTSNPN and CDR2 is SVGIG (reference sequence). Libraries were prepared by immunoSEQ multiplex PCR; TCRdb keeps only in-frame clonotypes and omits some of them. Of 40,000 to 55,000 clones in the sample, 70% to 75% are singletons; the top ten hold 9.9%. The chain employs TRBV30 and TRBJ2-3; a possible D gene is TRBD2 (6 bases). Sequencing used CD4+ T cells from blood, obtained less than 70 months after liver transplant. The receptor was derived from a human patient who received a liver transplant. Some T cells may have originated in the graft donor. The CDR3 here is CAWGGWADTQYF. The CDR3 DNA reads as TGTGCCTGGGGGGGGTGGGCAGATACGCAGTATTTT.